This T cell receptor (beta chain) emerged from a study of T-cell reconstitution after alpha-beta-depleted transplantation in children. Study outcomes and limitations: Expanded graft clones, several hundred of them, were reportedly the source of alpha-beta T cells about two months after transplant. One year after transplant, T-cell counts and diversity came mostly from newly produced T cells. Some patients' high day-60 TCRbeta diversity was traced to surviving recipient T cells and thymic progenitors.

In regard to this clonotype: As yet, its antigen is unknown.

Researchers prepared the TCRbeta library using unique molecular identifiers, the study reports. In TCRdb, the PCR reads were re-called with MiXCR into one record per CDR3 protein. The sample carries about 210,000 distinct CDR3 sequences, approximately 17% recorded once. Here the sequenced sample was PBMCs, mostly from graft donor cells, taken 360 days after TCRalphabeta/CD19-depleted stem cell transplant. This TCR came from a male patient between 2 and 9 years old who had a stem cell transplant for acute lymphoblastic leukemia, so the T cells may come from the graft donor.

CDR3 coding DNA: TGTGCCACCACCCAGGGCGGGGGGAGCACAGATACGCAGTATTTT. This translates into CATTQGGGSTDTQYF. J is TRBJ2-3 and V is TRBV12-3 or TRBV12-4, with 8 bases matching TRBD2. V lost 10 bases, J lost 0 bases, and 9 bases stayed unmatched. This CDR3 has 15 residues.